This T cell receptor (beta chain) originates from a study of shared clonotypes between healthy human individuals. Study overall: A donor's plate count was three for CD4 naive and three for CD4 memory; CD8 naive had two and CD8 memory one. Findings of the study overall: In general, naive subsets displayed greater estimated richness than memory subsets did.

At deep level, the assay was performed. The assay was immunoSEQ multiplex PCR, and TCRdb's table has in-frame clones only and misses some. The sample has around 2,000,000 clones, about 93% seen once. Details on this clone: The antigen is undetermined.

CD45RO-negative cells were positively selected for CCR7, leaving out terminally differentiated effector memory CD45RA+ cells. The V and J ends lost 4 bases and 2 bases respectively, with 7 bases between them. Germline CDR1 MNHEY, CDR2 SMNVEV (reference sequence). The CDR3 covers 13 residues. The receptor's source is a man in his late teens or twenties in good health. Some clones in this sample may be carry-over from other donors' samples. Sequencing input: naive CD8+ T cells from PBMCs. The genes are TRBV27 and TRBJ2-3; D gene unclear. The CDR3 nucleotides are TGTGCCAGCAGTTCCGACATCACAGATACGCAGTATTTT. It yields the protein CASSSDITDTQYF.